The T cell receptor beta chain under discussion was sequenced for a study of T cells in localized non-small cell lung cancer. The study's findings and limits: Adjacent lung exhibited a median of 57 among the 100 most abundant tumor clones.

TCRdb's table, derived via immunoSEQ multiplex PCR, lists solely in-frame clones and lacks some. Of under 3,000 clones detected, more than 35% appear once; the ten largest clones hold roughly 9%. The CDR3 totals 13 residues. Per germline, CDR1 LNHDA and CDR2 SQIVND (reference sequence). V was trimmed by 7 bases and J by 1 base, leaving 8 bases between them. Details on this clone: The target antigen is unknown.

This chain joins TRBV19 and TRBJ1-3; D perhaps matches TRBD1 (5 bases). The TCR originated in a male donor older than 55 with stage I squamous cell lung carcinoma. Sequencing was performed on lung tumor tissue, taken before any cancer treatment. The DNA of the CDR3 is TGTGCCAGTAACGGGGGTTCTGGAAACACCATATATTTT. Amino acid sequence: CASNGGSGNTIYF.